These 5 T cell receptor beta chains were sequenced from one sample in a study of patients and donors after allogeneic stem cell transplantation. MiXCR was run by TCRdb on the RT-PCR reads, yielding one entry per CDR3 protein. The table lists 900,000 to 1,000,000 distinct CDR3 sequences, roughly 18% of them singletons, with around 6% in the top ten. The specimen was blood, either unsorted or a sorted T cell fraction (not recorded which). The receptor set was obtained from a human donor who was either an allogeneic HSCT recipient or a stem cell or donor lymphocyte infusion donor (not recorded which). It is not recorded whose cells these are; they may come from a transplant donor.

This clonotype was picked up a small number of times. The DNA of the CDR3 is TGTGCCACCAGCAGCGGACCCACTCCAGGATTCGGCGGGGAGCTGTTTTTT. This translates into CATSSGPTPGFGGELFF. The chain couples TRBV15 to TRBJ2-2; D is uncertain. The ends were cut back, 3 bases at V and 7 bases at J, with 21 bases in the middle. The CDR3 is 17 residues long. Germline assignment: CDR1 LNHNV and CDR2 YYDKDF (reference sequence).

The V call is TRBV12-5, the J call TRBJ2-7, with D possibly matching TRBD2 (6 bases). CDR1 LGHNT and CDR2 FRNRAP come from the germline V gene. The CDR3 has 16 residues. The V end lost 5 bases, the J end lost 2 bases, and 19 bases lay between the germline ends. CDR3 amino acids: CASGPAGKAGTYEQYF. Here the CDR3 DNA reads TGTGCTAGTGGTCCGGCGGGGAAGGCGGGAACCTACGAGCAGTACTTC.

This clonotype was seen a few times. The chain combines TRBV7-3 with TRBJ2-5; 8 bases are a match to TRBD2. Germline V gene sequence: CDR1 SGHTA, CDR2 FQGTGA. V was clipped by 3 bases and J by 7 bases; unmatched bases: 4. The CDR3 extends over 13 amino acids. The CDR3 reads CASSFNLAGTQYF. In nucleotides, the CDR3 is TGTGCCAGCAGCTTCAACCTAGCGGGGACCCAGTACTTC.

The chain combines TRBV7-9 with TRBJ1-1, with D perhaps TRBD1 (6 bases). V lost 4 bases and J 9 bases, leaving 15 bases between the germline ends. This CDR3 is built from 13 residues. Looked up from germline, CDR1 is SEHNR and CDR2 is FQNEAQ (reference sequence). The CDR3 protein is CASSSRDKYKAFF. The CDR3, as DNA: TGTGCCAGCAGCTCCCGGGACAAGTATAAAGCTTTCTTT.

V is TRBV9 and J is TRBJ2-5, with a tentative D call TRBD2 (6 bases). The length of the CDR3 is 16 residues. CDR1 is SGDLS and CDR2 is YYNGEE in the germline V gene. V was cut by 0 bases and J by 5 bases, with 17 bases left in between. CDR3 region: CASSVGPSVRPETQYF. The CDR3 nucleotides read TGTGCCAGCAGCGTAGGCCCTAGCGTACGTCCGGAGACCCAGTACTTC. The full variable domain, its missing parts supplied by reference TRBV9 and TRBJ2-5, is DSGVTQTPKHLITATGQRVTLRCSPRSGDLSVYWYQQSLDQGLQFLIQYYNGEERAKGNILERFSAQQFPDLHSELNLSSLELGDSALYFCASSVGPSVRPETQYFGPGTRLLVL.